This T cell receptor (beta chain) was captured by sequencing in a study of metastatic and nonmetastatic thyroid tumors. As processed by the authors: CDR3 differences across clinicopathological groups were used to build a distant-metastasis classifier for papillary thyroid cancer. Using MiXCR, TCRdb reanalyzed the PCR reads. These V and J calls originate from TCRdb's pipeline instead of the authors' own analysis. The sample lists tens of thousands of clones, about 13% occurring once. Each patient went into thyroid surgery without having received any treatment. Comments on this clone: Because the CDR3 is missing its conserved closing phenylalanine or tryptophan, this is likely a read error.

The CDR3 runs to 14 residues. In germline, CDR1 is SNHLY, CDR2 FYNNEI. Trimming at V came to 4 bases and at J to 10 bases, leaving 9 bases not matched to a gene. The source of this sequence is a female donor with papillary thyroid cancer or a benign thyroid nodule (not recorded which). Some clones in this sample may be carry-over from other donors' samples. V gene TRBV2 combines with J gene TRBJ2-2, with 7 bases lining up with TRBD2. Sequencing input: blood. Here the CDR3 reads CASSVGGGNAELFV. In nucleotides, the CDR3 is TGTGCCAGCAGTGTCGGCGGGGGTAACGCGGAGCTGTTTGTT.